This is a list of T cell receptor beta chains from one sample in a study of response to subunit inactivated influenza vaccine. TCRdb redid the calling of the RT-PCR reads with MiXCR, one entry per CDR3 protein. Counted here are about 500,000 distinct CDR3 sequences, 16% occurring once; the ten biggest clones make up 3%. This material consisted of CD4+ T cells sorted from PBMCs, taken around 2 years after vaccination. The receptors were sampled from a man between 45 and 75 years old who received an inactivated influenza vaccine. The CDR3 runs from the conserved cysteine through the conserved F or W. Rows may omit the clone size; those that give it use once, few, many or a size class.

TRBV21-1	18	-	TRBJ1-5	CASSKRGRVFWGNQPQHF
TRBV12-3/TRBV12-4	14	many	TRBJ2-6	CASSSHSGANVLTF
TRBV10-3	17	few	TRBJ2-2	CAISDRSSGAITGELFF
TRBV12-3/TRBV12-4	15	few	TRBJ1-1	CASSSRDRANTEAFF
TRBV6-4	15	-	TRBJ2-2	CASSEGRARTGELFF
TRBV3-1	15	many	TRBJ1-1	CASSHPGGMNTEAFF
TRBV20-1	10	few	TRBJ2-1	CSARDAVQFF
TRBV10-3	13	-	TRBJ2-1	CAITRAGGNEQFF
TRBV4-1	15	once	TRBJ2-3	CASSLAGHRGDTQYF
TRBV2	13	many	TRBJ1-1	CASSDSLDAEAFF
TRBV4-1	15	once	TRBJ2-5	CASSPGGGPTETQYF
TRBV12-3/TRBV12-4	14	few	TRBJ2-5	CASSLYSGLETQYF
TRBV11-2	16	-	TRBJ1-6	CASSLGSAGTNSPLHF
TRBV24-1	13	-	TRBJ2-3	CATSYLGWDTQYF
TRBV30	16	few	TRBJ2-1	CAWNTGTSYQYNEQFF
TRBV5-8	19	many	TRBJ2-3	CASSSYPPTGQGRTDTQYF
TRBV28	17	-	TRBJ2-1	CASSSPEGLSSYNEQFF
TRBV20-1	10	-	TRBJ2-3	CSAKTDTQYF
TRBV11-3	15	-	TRBJ1-6	CASSPRGQGPSPLHF
TRBV10-3	16	few	TRBJ2-1	CAISETIGQHGNEQFF
TRBV7-7	16	few	TRBJ2-5	CASSLGRTVRGETQYF